A single sample is the source of the 24 T cell receptor beta chains below, sequenced in a study of coeliac disease. Sequencing was performed with immunoSEQ multiplex PCR; in TCRdb, only in-frame clones are kept and a portion is missing. The sample holds roughly 4,100 clones, 60% to 65% seen once. The sequenced sample consisted of lymphocytes from the gut lamina propria. These receptors originate from a woman in her 30s without celiac disease.

In regard to this clone: Additional DNA sequences in this sample encode the identical CDR3. The gene calls are TRBV7-2 and TRBJ2-5, with D possibly TRBD2 on 7 matching bases. Germline V gives CDR1 SGHTA, CDR2 FQGNSA. The ends were cut back, 1 base at V and 5 bases at J, with 8 bases in the middle. The CDR3 covers 13 residues. The CDR3 is CASSLGGGETQYF. In DNA, the CDR3 is TGTGCCAGCAGCTTAGGGGGGGGCGAGACCCAGTACTTC.

The chain links TRBV5-8 to TRBJ1-2; TRBD1 aligns across 10 bases. The CDR3 length is 16 residues. The germline gives CDR1 SGHTS, CDR2 YDEGEE. Trimming cost V 0 bases and J 8 bases; bases outside gene matches: 10. The CDR3 nucleotides are TGTGCCAGCAGCTTGGGATCCGGGACAGGGGTAGGCGGCTACACCTTC. It yields the protein CASSLGSGTGVGGYTF.

This rearrangement joins TRBV27 to TRBJ2-7; D uncertain. Germline CDR1 MNHEY, CDR2 SMNVEV (reference sequence). Trimming shortened V by 3 bases and J by 3 bases, and 9 bases separated the two germline ends. The CDR3 contains 13 residues. The DNA of the CDR3 is TGTGCCAGCAGTTTCGGTTACCTCTACGAGCAGTACTTC. Protein sequence: CASSFGYLYEQYF.

This clone is a singleton in its sample. The chain uses TRBV4-1 and TRBJ2-6; no clear D gene. Deletions cut 2 bases from V and 0 bases from J, with 11 bases between. Germline CDR1 MGHRA, CDR2 YSYEKL. CDR3 length: 17 amino acids. The CDR3, as DNA: TGCGCCAGCAGCCAAATAAACCCGGGCTCTGGGGCCAACGTCCTGACTTTC. Translating it yields CASSQINPGSGANVLTF.

The chain joins TRBV23-1 to TRBJ1-6; D is perhaps TRBD1 (6 bases). TRBV23-1 is treated as an ORF (open reading frame) with a function not yet certain. The CDR3 has 16 residues. V was trimmed by 4 bases and J by 4 bases, leaving 14 bases between them. DNA of the CDR3: TGCGCCAGCAGTCCCTTATGGACAGTTTATAATTCACCCCTCCACTTT. It encodes CASSPLWTVYNSPLHF.

This clone occurred a few times. The chain links TRBV7-9 to TRBJ2-5, with a weak D call TRBD2 (6 bases). The germline CDR1 and CDR2 sequences are SEHNR and FQNEAQ (reference sequence). V lost 5 bases, J lost 4 bases, and 26 bases lay in between. This CDR3 is built from 18 residues. The CDR3 loop reads CASSPAGAAGLLGETQYF. CDR3 DNA sequence: TGTGCCAGCAGCCCAGCGGGTGCCGCAGGCTTGTTGGGAGAGACCCAGTACTTC. Filled out from reference TRBV7-9 and TRBJ2-5, the complete variable domain reads DTGVSQNPRHKITKRGQNVTFRCDPISEHNRLYWYRQTLGQGPEFLTYFQNEAQLEKSRLLSDRFSAERPKGSFSTLEIQRTEQGDSAMYLCASSPAGAAGLLGETQYFGPGTRLLVL.

This clone was found a few times. The rearrangement links TRBV9 to TRBJ2-1; 8 nucleotides agree with TRBD2. The CDR3 is 15 amino acids. Germline CDR1 and CDR2: SGDLS and YYNGEE. J gave up 9 bases and V 0 bases, and 8 bases lay outside the gene matches. The CDR3 nucleotides are TGTGCCAGCAGCGTAGTTGCGGGGGGTCATGGTGAGCAGTTCTTC. This sequence encodes CASSVVAGGHGEQFF.

The chain has TRBV6-6 and TRBJ2-5, with D tentatively TRBD2 (6 bases). CDR3 size: 12 residues. Germline CDR1 and CDR2: MNHNY and SVGAGI (reference sequence). V was cut by 6 bases and J by 5 bases, with 10 bases left in between. The CDR3 reads CASSPGGETQYF. CDR3 DNA sequence: TGTGCCAGCAGCCCCGGGGGTGAGACCCAGTACTTC.

The chain has TRBV27 and TRBJ2-4; perhaps TRBD1 as D (5 bases). Germline CDR1 reads MNHEY; CDR2 reads SMNVEV (reference sequence). The CDR3 has 13 residues. V was clipped by 3 bases and J by 8 bases, with 11 bases between them. The CDR3 here is CASSFELGDIQYF. The CDR3 DNA reads as TGTGCCAGCAGTTTCGAGTTAGGGGACATTCAGTACTTC.

The genes are TRBV27 and TRBJ1-2, with D unresolved. CDR1 and CDR2 (germline): MNHEY, SMNVEV (reference sequence). The CDR3 has 15 amino acids. Trimming cost V 2 bases and J 8 bases, with 18 bases left between them. CDR3 in DNA: TGTGCCAGCAGTTTAATTGTTGACGGCCTCGGGGGCTACACCTTC. Amino acid sequence: CASSLIVDGLGGYTF.

The rearrangement joins TRBV25-1 to TRBJ1-4; 11 bases map to TRBD1. The V gene's germline CDR1 is MGHDK and CDR2 SYGVNS. J lost 8 bases, V lost 1 base, and 3 bases had no gene match. The CDR3 contains 15 residues. Written as DNA, the CDR3 is TGTGCCAGCAGTGAATTCGGGACAGGGGGGGAAAAACTGTTTTTT. Protein product: CASSEFGTGGEKLFF.

This chain uses TRBV11-2 with TRBJ2-5; tentatively, D is TRBD2 (5 bases). The CDR3 length is 13 residues. Looked up from germline, CDR1 is SGHAT and CDR2 is FQNNGV. V lost 3 bases and J lost 5, with 10 bases in between. The CDR3 region has the DNA TGTGCCAGCAGCTTGTCCACGGGGGAGACCCAGTACTTC. This encodes CASSLSTGETQYF.

By sample fraction, this clone is medium-sized. The J gene is TRBJ1-1, the V gene TRBV27; D is uncertain. Between the trimmed V and J ends, which lost 3 bases and 7 bases, there was a span of 12 bases. Per germline, CDR1 MNHEY and CDR2 SMNVEV (reference sequence). The CDR3 has 13 residues. The CDR3 nucleotides read TGTGCCAGCAGTTTTTCGCCGGGAGGTGAAGCTTTCTTT. Residues: CASSFSPGGEAFF.

This clone was seen more than once but under ten times. J is TRBJ1-5 and V is TRBV30; no definite D call. From germline, CDR1 is GTSNPN and CDR2 SVGIG (reference sequence). V was shortened by 2 bases and J by 0 bases, with 5 bases between the two germline ends. The CDR3 covers 13 residues. The DNA of the CDR3 is TGTGCCTGGAGTCGAGATAGCAATCAGCCCCAGCATTTT. Protein: CAWSRDSNQPQHF. The full variable domain, rest sourced from reference TRBV30 and TRBJ1-5, is SQTIHQWPATLVQPVGSPLSLECTVEGTSNPNLYWYRQAAGRGLQLLFYSVGIGQISSEVPQNLSASRPQDRQFILSSKKLLLSDSGFYLCAWSRDSNQPQHFGDGTRLSIL.

Regarding this clone: Other nucleotide sequences from this sample produce the same CDR3. The chain joins TRBV6-6 to TRBJ1-2, with 7 bases identical to TRBD1. Germline CDR1 MNHNY, CDR2 SVGAGI (reference sequence). Trimming removed 5 bases from V and 3 bases from J; junction bases left unmatched: 3. The CDR3 consists of 13 residues. The CDR3 here is CASSPTGDYGYTF. The CDR3 bases are TGTGCCAGCAGTCCTACAGGGGACTATGGCTACACCTTC.

This clone was seen only a few times. This chain joins TRBV11-3 and TRBJ2-1, with 10 bases matching TRBD2. The CDR3 spans 15 residues. The germline gives CDR1 SGHNT, CDR2 YENEEA. V was clipped by 2 bases and J by 5 bases; unmatched bases: 3. The CDR3 DNA reads as TGTGCCAGCAGCTTATTAGCGGGGGGCAACAATGAGCAGTTCTTC. Protein: CASSLLAGGNNEQFF.

This rearrangement joins TRBV9 to TRBJ2-5, with D perhaps matching TRBD1 (5 bases). Germline V gives CDR1 SGDLS, CDR2 YYNGEE. This CDR3 contains 14 residues. With 0 bases removed from V and 1 base from J, the gap between germline ends came to 7 bases. The CDR3 DNA is TGTGCCAGCAGCGTAGGGACACTCCAAGAGACCCAGTACTTC. Protein sequence: CASSVGTLQETQYF.

V gene TRBV2 combines with J gene TRBJ2-2; maybe TRBD2 (5 bases). CDR1 and CDR2 from the germline V gene are SNHLY and FYNNEI. The length of the CDR3 is 15 residues. V was pared by 7 bases and J by 5 bases, with 17 bases between. In DNA, the CDR3 is TGTGCCAGCAAGCGCTCCGAAACGGGAACCGGGGAGCTGTTTTTT. Its translation: CASKRSETGTGELFF. The entire variable domain, with the rest obtained from reference TRBV2 and TRBJ2-2, is as follows: EPEVTQTPSHQVTQMGQEVILRCVPISNHLYFYWYRQILGQKVEFLVSFYNNEISEKSEIFDDQFSVERPDGSNFTLKIRSTKLEDSAMYFCASKRSETGTGELFFGEGSRLTVL.

The chain joins TRBV30 to TRBJ1-3; D unclear. V was pared by 0 bases and J by 1 base, with 4 bases between. Germline CDR1 is GTSNPN and CDR2 is SVGIG (reference sequence). CDR3 length: 13 residues. Written as DNA, the CDR3 is TGTGCCTGGAGTGTCGGGTCTGGAAACACCATATATTTT. It specifies CAWSVGSGNTIYF.

The chain recombines TRBV6-4 with TRBJ2-3, with 7 bases lining up with TRBD2. Unmatched junction bases numbered 7, after V lost 4 bases and J lost 0 bases. CDR1 and CDR2 (germline): MRHNA, SNTAGT. The CDR3 is made up of 16 amino acids. The CDR3 loop reads CASSARGEDSTDTQYF. The DNA for the CDR3 is TGTGCCAGCAGTGCCCGGGGGGAAGACAGCACAGATACGCAGTATTTT.

V usage is TRBV2 and J usage is TRBJ1-4; 8 positions agree with TRBD1. The CDR3 extends over 15 amino acids. V trimming: 6 bases; J trimming: 8 bases; junction bases outside the gene matches: 11. Per germline, CDR1 SNHLY and CDR2 FYNNEI. The CDR3 DNA is TGTGCCAGCAGCAAAGATCAGGGGGCTCAAGAAAAACTGTTTTTT. Protein: CASSKDQGAQEKLFF.

The chain uses TRBV6-1 and TRBJ2-7; 10 positions match TRBD1. The V gene end was trimmed by 4 bases and the J gene end by 5 bases; junction bases not matched to a gene: 11. Germline assignment: CDR1 MNHNS and CDR2 SASEGT. The CDR3 runs 16 residues. DNA for the CDR3: TGTGCCAGCAGTGCTAAGTCTTGGGACAGGGGAAACGAGCAGTACTTC. It translates to CASSAKSWDRGNEQYF.

CDR3 bases: TGTGCCAGCAGCTTAATGGGGAGTGGGCAGGGGACAGAGACCCAGTACTTC. Its protein is CASSLMGSGQGTETQYF. The chain is built from TRBV11-2 and TRBJ2-5, with D perhaps matching TRBD1 (6 bases). Germline CDR1 reads SGHAT; CDR2 reads FQNNGV. This CDR3 spans 17 amino acids. Between the trimmed V and J ends, which lost 2 bases and 4 bases, there was a span of 20 bases.

The V call is TRBV28, the J call TRBJ2-5; no definite D call. The V and J ends lost 4 bases and 4 bases respectively, with 10 bases between them. The CDR3 sequence is 13 residues long. Germline CDR1 MDHEN, CDR2 SYDVKM. This CDR3 is CASSSAQRETQYF. CDR3 sequence (DNA): TGTGCCAGCAGTTCTGCGCAGCGAGAGACCCAGTACTTC.